This T cell receptor beta chain was identified during a study of blood T cell repertoires in COVID-19. Overall study context: COVID-19 samples, acute and convalescent, were from the United States, Italy and Spain. PBMCs, B-cell-depleted T cells, or T cells were the source of the cDNA or gDNA that made up the material.

The V gene end was trimmed by 4 bases and the J gene end by 6 bases; junction bases not matched to a gene: 8. Germline V CDR1 and CDR2: SGHDT, YYEEEE. The CDR3 runs to 15 residues. In the study's own analysis: Amplification from reference gene primers served as the basis for estimated nucleated cell counts. Measured with immunoSEQ multiplex PCR; TCRdb has only the in-frame clones, and not every one. V, J and clone size are taken as reported in that table, and D and trimming were inferred from the DNA itself. The sample includes about 140,000 clones, over 75% seen only once; the top ten take 35% to 55%.

Sequenced sample: peripheral blood. This sequence was found in a human donor in a cohort sampled during active COVID-19. This chain links TRBV5-6 with TRBJ2-2; 8 bases are shared with TRBD1. CDR3: CASSKGQVDSGELFF. The CDR3 DNA sequence: TGTGCCAGCAGCAAGGGACAGGTGGATTCCGGGGAGCTGTTTTTT.